The sequence of this T cell receptor beta chain was determined in a study of control samples from healthy donors and cancer patients. Sequenced by immunoSEQ multiplex PCR; TCRdb stores in-frame clones only, minus some. The repertoire has around 51,000 clones, 85% to 90% of them found once; the top ten carry 35% to 50%. V was pared by 4 bases and J by 4 bases, with 10 bases of the junction left unmatched. Germline values: CDR1 SEHNR, CDR2 FQNEAQ (reference sequence). The CDR3 spans 15 residues. The sample consisted of PBMCs. The sequence was collected from a man aged 45-60 years with head and neck cancer. The chain recombines TRBV7-9 with TRBJ2-7; 7 nucleotides align to TRBD2. The CDR3 DNA sequence: TGTGCCAGCAGCTATCTAGCGGATCGAACTTACGAGCAGTACTTC. It codes for CASSYLADRTYEQYF.